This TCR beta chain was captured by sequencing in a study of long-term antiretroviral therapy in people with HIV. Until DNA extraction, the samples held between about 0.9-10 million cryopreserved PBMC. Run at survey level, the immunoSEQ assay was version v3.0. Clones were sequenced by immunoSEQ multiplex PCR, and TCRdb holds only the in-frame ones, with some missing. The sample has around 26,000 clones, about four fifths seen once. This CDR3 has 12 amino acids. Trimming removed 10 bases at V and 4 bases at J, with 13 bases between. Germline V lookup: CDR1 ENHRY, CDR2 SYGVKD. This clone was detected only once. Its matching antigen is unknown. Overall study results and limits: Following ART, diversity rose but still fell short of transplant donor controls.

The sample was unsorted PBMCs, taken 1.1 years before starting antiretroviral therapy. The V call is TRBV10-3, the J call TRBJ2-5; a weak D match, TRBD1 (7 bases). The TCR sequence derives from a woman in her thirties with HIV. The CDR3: CASGTETETQYF. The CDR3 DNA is TGTGCCAGCGGGACAGAGACAGAGACCCAGTACTTC.